Listed here are 13 T cell receptor beta chains from one sample, sequenced in a study of blood T cell repertoires in COVID-19. The repertoire was sequenced with immunoSEQ multiplex PCR; TCRdb's copy has only in-frame clones and lacks some. The sample records roughly 190,000 clones, around 83% being singletons. Sequenced input: peripheral blood. The receptors stem from a man between 50 and 59 years old with active or convalescent COVID-19.

The J gene is TRBJ1-1, the V gene TRBV9; TRBD1 matches 7 bases. Losses at the gene ends were 5 bases for V and 5 bases for J; bases not matched to a gene: 15. CDR3 length: 16 residues. In germline, CDR1 is SGDLS, CDR2 YYNGEE. Written as DNA, the CDR3 is TGTGCCAGCAGAGACGTCCTGACAGGGCTCGGTACTGAAGCTTTCTTT. This encodes CASRDVLTGLGTEAFF.

The chain uses TRBV12-3 or TRBV12-4 and TRBJ1-2; 9 bases map to TRBD1. V lost 8 bases and J lost 5; bases outside the gene matches: 0. There are 11 residues in the CDR3. The CDR3 sequence: CASGQGYGYTF. The CDR3 nucleotides read TGTGCCAGCGGACAGGGGTATGGCTACACCTTC.

The chain has TRBV19 and TRBJ1-3; D might be TRBD1 (6 bases). The CDR3 extends over 17 amino acids. V was clipped by 7 bases and J by 0 bases, with 19 bases between them. Germline CDR1 and CDR2: LNHDA and SQIVND (reference sequence). For the CDR3, the DNA is TGTGCCAGTAAAGGGGCCGTGGACAGTTCCTCTGGAAACACCATATATTTT. The encoded protein is CASKGAVDSSSGNTIYF.

In this sample, this clone turned up a few times. This chain connects TRBV14 to TRBJ1-6, with D tentatively TRBD1 (6 bases). The CDR3 length is 14 residues. Trimming left V 4 bases short and J 7 bases short, with 11 bases between. Germline V gene data show CDR1 as SGHDN and CDR2 as FVKESK. The CDR3 loop reads CASSLRGGNSPLHF. The DNA of the CDR3 is TGTGCCAGCAGCCTAAGAGGGGGAAATTCACCCCTCCACTTT.

The chain joins TRBV9 to TRBJ2-1; 15 bases map to TRBD2. CDR1 and CDR2 from the germline V gene are SGDLS and YYNGEE. Trimming cost V 3 bases and J 7 bases; bases outside gene matches: 2. The CDR3 runs 15 residues. CDR3 loop: CASSEGTSGGNEQFF. The DNA of the CDR3 is TGTGCCAGCAGCGAAGGGACTAGCGGGGGGAATGAGCAGTTCTTC. The full variable domain, completed using reference TRBV9 and TRBJ2-1, is DSGVTQTPKHLITATGQRVTLRCSPRSGDLSVYWYQQSLDQGLQFLIQYYNGEERAKGNILERFSAQQFPDLHSELNLSSLELGDSALYFCASSEGTSGGNEQFFGPGTRLTVL.

The chain has TRBV18 and TRBJ1-2; D may be TRBD1 (5 bases). The CDR3 covers 15 residues. The germline V gene encodes CDR1 KGHSH and CDR2 LQKENI. Trimming pared 4 bases from V and 3 bases from J, leaving 15 bases between. CDR3 nucleotides: TGTGCCAGCTCACAAGACAGTGGCGTTGACTATGGCTACACCTTC. The encoded protein is CASSQDSGVDYGYTF.

The chain uses TRBV9 and TRBJ2-7; TRBD2 might be the D (6 bases). The germline V and J ends were trimmed by 4 bases and 6 bases, with 20 bases remaining between them. The CDR3 runs 15 residues. From germline, CDR1 is SGDLS and CDR2 YYNGEE. CDR3 region: CASSPPDWQGGEQYF. For the CDR3, the DNA is TGTGCCAGCAGCCCACCAGACTGGCAGGGAGGCGAGCAGTACTTC. Full variable domain (remainder filled in from reference TRBV9 and TRBJ2-7): DSGVTQTPKHLITATGQRVTLRCSPRSGDLSVYWYQQSLDQGLQFLIQYYNGEERAKGNILERFSAQQFPDLHSELNLSSLELGDSALYFCASSPPDWQGGEQYFGPGTRLTVT.

The chain recombines TRBV19 with TRBJ2-3; D gene uncertain. V was clipped by 4 bases and J by 2 bases, with 19 bases between them. This CDR3 spans 17 amino acids. The germline V gene has CDR1 LNHDA and CDR2 SQIVND (reference sequence). CDR3 DNA: TGTGCCAGTAGTACCCATCCGGCTTCTAGTTTCACAGATACGCAGTATTTT. Translating gives CASSTHPASSFTDTQYF.

CDR3: CSVEDRQVWFF. In nucleotides, the CDR3 is TGCAGCGTTGAAGACCGACAGGTATGGTTCTTC. The chain couples TRBV29-1 to TRBJ2-1; TRBD1 might be the D (6 bases). CDR1 is SQVTM and CDR2 is ANQGSEA in the germline V gene. V lost 0 bases and J lost 15, with 12 bases in between. The CDR3 loop spans 11 amino acids.

The genes are TRBV19 and TRBJ1-5; possibly TRBD1 for D (5 bases). The CDR3 consists of 15 residues. Deletions cut 4 bases from V and 4 bases from J, with 14 bases between. Germline CDR1 reads LNHDA; CDR2 reads SQIVND (reference sequence). The CDR3 reads CASSSFRVDNQPQHF. CDR3 DNA: TGTGCCAGTAGTAGCTTCAGGGTAGATAATCAGCCCCAGCATTTT.

V and J are TRBV29-1 and TRBJ1-1, with 9 bases that match TRBD1. The CDR3 loop spans 13 amino acids. The trim removed 7 bases at V and 4 bases at J, leaving 7 bases unmatched. CDR1 and CDR2 from the germline V gene are SQVTM and ANQGSEA. CDR3 nucleotides: TGCAGCGCCGGGGACAGGGAGGGCACTGAAGCTTTCTTT. Encoded protein: CSAGDREGTEAFF.

J is TRBJ1-1 and V is TRBV27, with 9 bases lining up with TRBD1. V gave up 6 bases and J gave up 4 bases; unmatched junction bases: 9. CDR1 and CDR2 (germline): MNHEY, SMNVEV (reference sequence). The CDR3 sequence is 15 residues long. DNA of the CDR3: TGTGCCAGCAGCACGCTTGGACAGGGGAGCACTGAAGCTTTCTTT. Its protein product is CASSTLGQGSTEAFF.

This clone was seen just once. The chain joins TRBV2 to TRBJ2-7; D gene uncertain. Germline CDR1 and CDR2: SNHLY and FYNNEI. The CDR3 spans 16 residues. The V and J ends lost 5 bases and 0 bases respectively, with 17 bases between them. The CDR3 is CASSFEQSRSSYEQYF. The CDR3, as DNA: TGTGCCAGCAGTTTCGAACAGTCCCGAAGCTCCTACGAGCAGTACTTC. The full variable domain, completed using reference TRBV2 and TRBJ2-7, is EPEVTQTPSHQVTQMGQEVILRCVPISNHLYFYWYRQILGQKVEFLVSFYNNEISEKSEIFDDQFSVERPDGSNFTLKIRSTKLEDSAMYFCASSFEQSRSSYEQYFGPGTRLTVT.